The sequence of this T cell receptor (beta chain) was determined in a study of blood T cell repertoires in COVID-19 (dated by TCRdb to 2019 to 2021). Background for the entire study: Samples from collaborators originated in the United States, Italy and Spain and spanned both the acute and convalescent phases of COVID-19. HLA class I and class II types, where available, came from metadata supplied by the sample provider rather than from assay-based typing. Sample metadata almost always included a de-identified subject ID, COVID-19 status, age in years and sex. The material from the prospective study consisted of cDNA or gDNA derived from T cells, B-cell-depleted T cells, or PBMCs. The dataset comprised deeply sampled blood TCRbeta repertoires from subjects exposed to, actively infected with, or recovered from COVID-19. Samples came from the ongoing ImmuneRACE study (first 160 participants) plus 1,254 subjects from 6 global collaborators. The repertoires were released in a freely available public database meant as a resource for research on the immune response to SARS-CoV-2. What the work shows at the level of the full study, not this receptor alone: The amount of clinical and demographic metadata varied by source and participant and was provided uncurated.

On this clone: The antigen it recognizes is unknown. Base-call qualities are not available, and no considerably larger clone is one nucleotide away.

Enrolling through a virtual design, the prospective study's participants ranged in age from about 18 to 89 years and lived across 24 United States geographic areas. To assign participants to cohorts, the prospective study relied on clinical history that participants themselves reported in a screening survey and a study questionnaire. In the prospective study, mobile phlebotomists collected whole blood, serum and a nasopharyngeal or oropharyngeal swab from each participant. Additional blood draws and questionnaires over an approximately 2-month period could optionally be provided by prospective study participants. Before DNA extraction, blood samples from the prospective study were shipped at room temperature or frozen. The V end gives up 5 bases and the J end 0 bases, leaving 7 bases in the junction not matched to a gene. The CDR3 sequence holds 16 residues, the cysteine and phenylalanine included. Only CDR3 DNA remains: 48 bases, in frame from the first base. Reading the germline V gene (reference sequence) gives CDR1 LNHDA and CDR2 SQIVND.

TCRbeta CDR3 regions were amplified from genomic DNA by means of the immunoSEQ Assay, a bias-controlled multiplex PCR. Per the source publication's procedure: Within the assay, amplification of reference gene primers was used to estimate how many nucleated cells each sample contained. Sequence reads were collapsed and filtered to measure the absolute abundance of every unique TCRbeta CDR3 rearrangement. For each sample, productive Simpson clonality was calculated by taking the square root of Simpson's diversity index across productive rearrangements. Sourced from immuneACCESS, this table was stored by TCRdb with only in-frame sequences that have V and J called. A share of the clones is absent; for the studies checked, an unresolved V gene accounts for under half, and the remainder has no known explanation. Clone size and V and J calls were adopted from that table, with D and trimming inferred from the DNA. The table for this sample lists a few hundred thousand clones; roughly 86% of them were counted only once. The biggest ten clones account for about a tenth of the sample.

This sequence uses TRBV19 and TRBJ2-4; 7 central nucleotides agree with TRBD1. Material for sequencing was PBMCs or T cells enriched from blood (not recorded which). This clonotype originated in a man in his late teens or twenties with acute COVID-19. The CDR3 loop reads CASSPGQSIAKNIQYF. The DNA sequence reads TGTGCCAGTAGTCCGGGACAGAGTATAGCCAAAAACATTCAGTACTTC. The reference TRBV19 and TRBJ2-4 proteins fill in what lies around the CDR3, so the full variable domain reads DGGITQSPKYLFRKEGQNVTLSCEQNLNHDAMYWYRQDPGQGLRLIYYSQIVNDFQKGDIAEGYSVSREKKESFPLTVTSAQKNPTAFYLCASSPGQSIAKNIQYFGAGTRLSVL.